These 8 T cell receptor beta chains came from one sample sequenced in a study of CD8+ T cells in alopecia areata. cDNA serving as the sequencing template came from extracted, reverse transcribed RNA. Generated by immunoSEQ multiplex PCR, the TCRdb table keeps only in-frame clones and is missing some. This table holds fewer than 90,000 clones, roughly half found once. Sequencing was carried out using NKG2D-high CD8+ T cells sorted from blood. Source of these receptors: a human donor with alopecia areata.

The chain carries TRBV2 and TRBJ2-5, with a possible D match to TRBD2 (5 bases). Germline V gives CDR1 SNHLY, CDR2 FYNNEI. V lost 0 bases and J 1 base, leaving 15 bases between the germline ends. CDR3 length: 17 residues. CDR3 bases: TGTGCCAGCAGTGAAGCGCTTGTGGGAGTTGTCCAAGAGACCCAGTACTTC. As protein: CASSEALVGVVQETQYF.

The chain employs TRBV11-2 and TRBJ2-7; a weak D match, TRBD1 (5 bases). This CDR3 has 14 amino acids. From germline, CDR1 is SGHAT and CDR2 FQNNGV. Between the trimmed V and J ends, which lost 1 base and 2 bases, there was a span of 9 bases. Here the CDR3 reads CASSLGRGAYEQYF. DNA of the CDR3: TGTGCCAGCAGCTTAGGTAGGGGCGCCTACGAGCAGTACTTC.

V usage is TRBV28 and J usage is TRBJ2-7; 7 bases fit TRBD1. Germline V gene lookup returns CDR1 MDHEN and CDR2 SYDVKM. The junction had 4 bases not matched to a gene; V was cut back by 3 bases and J by 5 bases. This CDR3 region has 13 residues. The CDR3 nucleotides are TGTGCCAGCAGTTTGGACAGGACCAACGAGCAGTACTTC. It codes for CASSLDRTNEQYF. Drawing the rest from reference TRBV28 and TRBJ2-7, the complete variable domain is DVKVTQSSRYLVKRTGEKVFLECVQDMDHENMFWYRQDPGLGLRLIYFSYDVKMKEKGDIPEGYSVSREKKERFSLILESASTNQTSMYLCASSLDRTNEQYFGPGTRLTVT.

This clone appeared a single time. This rearrangement joins TRBV5-1 to TRBJ1-1; D is unresolved. This CDR3 spans 11 amino acids. Trimming removed 6 bases from V and 1 base from J, with 4 bases in between. Germline lookup yields CDR1 SGHRS and CDR2 YFSETQ. The CDR3 is CASNTNTEAFF. CDR3 in DNA: TGCGCCAGCAACACGAACACTGAAGCTTTCTTT.

As regards this clone: One junction end disagrees with the germline gene, perhaps due to a read error. The same CDR3 can be traced to other DNA sequences in this sample. This chain links TRBV13 with TRBJ2-3; D remains unclear. The CDR3 is made up of 12 amino acids. Looked up from germline, CDR1 is PRHDT and CDR2 is FYEKMQ (reference sequence). CDR3 sequence: CASSLGADTQYF. DNA for the CDR3: TGTGCCAGCAGCTTAGGCGCAGATACGCAATATTTT.

This chain links TRBV5-4 with TRBJ2-1; tentative D call: TRBD1 (6 bases). Deletions cut 4 bases from V and 9 bases from J, with 14 bases between. This CDR3 comprises 13 residues. In germline, CDR1 is SGHNT, CDR2 YYREEE (reference sequence). The CDR3 nucleotides read TGTGCCAGCAGCGCGTTACAGGGTGGTGAGCAGTTCTTC. The encoded protein is CASSALQGGEQFF.

This rearrangement joins TRBV6-5 to TRBJ1-1, with a possible D match to TRBD1 (6 bases). Germline V gene data show CDR1 as MNHEY and CDR2 as SVGAGI. V was shortened by 2 bases and J by 4 bases, with 11 bases between the two germline ends. The CDR3 has 14 residues. CDR3 sequence (DNA): TGTGCCAGCAGTTACGTTGGGGGGCTCACTGAAGCTTTCTTT. This gives the protein CASSYVGGLTEAFF.

The V and J genes are TRBV29-1 and TRBJ2-1, with D perhaps TRBD1 (7 bases). V lost 6 bases and J lost 6, with 15 bases in between. The CDR3 runs to 13 residues. CDR1 is SQVTM and CDR2 is ANQGSEA in the germline V gene. The CDR3: CSVPRGERNEQFF. The CDR3 bases are TGCAGCGTACCCAGGGGGGAGCGCAATGAGCAGTTCTTC.